The clone carrying this T cell receptor (beta chain) came up many times. This specimen comes from a study of kidney transplant recipient with SARS-CoV-2 infection. TCRdb ran MiXCR on the reads and lists one entry per CDR3 protein. The table lists fewer than 250,000 distinct CDR3 sequences, 29% of them singletons, with under 9.5% in the top ten. The sample in question was a blood sample, obtained at baseline and between days 110 and 120 from a kidney transplant recipient. The origin of this receptor is a young adult male patient who had COVID-19 and was a kidney transplant recipient. Certain T cells may be donor cells from the graft.

CDR3 bases: TGTGCCAGCAGCTTAGGGAGCGGAGGACCCATCTCCTACAATGAGCAGTTCTTC. Encoded protein: CASSLGSGGPISYNEQFF. The chain links TRBV7-9 to TRBJ2-1; a weak D match, TRBD2 (5 bases). The V gene lost 1 base and the J gene lost 0 bases, with 16 bases spanning the gap. This CDR3 contains 18 residues. Germline V gene sequence: CDR1 SEHNR, CDR2 FQNEAQ (reference sequence).